These 32 T cell receptor beta chains came from one sample sequenced in a study of persistence of HIV-infected CD4 T cells (dated by TCRdb to 2019 to 2021). Their recognized antigens are unknown. The immunoSEQ hsTCRB assay version 4, run in survey mode, was used to sequence TCRbeta repertoires from genomic DNA. TCRdb provides this immuneACCESS table in a form limited to in-frame rearrangements. Some clones are lacking; in checked studies, under half of them reflect an unresolved V gene, and why the rest are absent is not known. Present in this sample are some 32,000 clones, 82% of which were seen just once. The ten largest clones represent 18% of the sample. Sample treatment or condition, as interpreted from the label and publication: suppressive antiretroviral therapy. A pool of overlapping HIV-1 Gag 15-mer peptides, at 0.8 to 1 ug per peptide per mL, was used to stimulate the cells. Memory populations depleted of antigen-responding cells were obtained by sorting nonresponding CD40L-negative CD69-negative CD45RO-high memory CD4+ T cells.

The sequenced sample was CD4+ T cells sorted from PBMCs after approximately 20-hour stimulation, obtained from a patient who received antiretroviral therapy. The sample's cell subset or site, from its label and the paper: CD40L-CD69- CD45RO-high memory CD4 T cells not responding to Gag peptides. The receptors shown here come from an adult woman with HIV who was CMV-seropositive.

This clone has only a few counts. This chain uses TRBV9 with TRBJ2-2, with 13 positions matching TRBD2. The V gene's germline CDR1 is SGDLS and CDR2 YYNGEE. The CDR3 extends over 16 amino acids. Unmatched junction bases numbered 3, after V lost 0 bases and J lost 7 bases. CDR3 sequence (DNA): TGTGCCAGCAGCGTAGATACTAGCGGGGGGGACGGGGAGCTGTTTTTT. Translating gives CASSVDTSGGDGELFF.

The chain combines TRBV12-3 or TRBV12-4 with TRBJ1-1; possible D gene TRBD1, 6 bases. Trimming shortened V by 2 bases and J by 5 bases, and 6 bases separated the two germline ends. This CDR3 has 12 amino acids. CDR3 bases: TGTGCCAGCAGTTTACAGGGGACTGAAGCTTTCTTT. Its protein is CASSLQGTEAFF.

This sequence joins TRBV18 and TRBJ1-6; D is unclear. V lost 4 bases and J lost 7, with 5 bases in between. Looked up from germline, CDR1 is KGHSH and CDR2 is LQKENI. The CDR3 runs 12 residues. CDR3 DNA sequence: TGTGCCAGCTCACGTCGGAATTCACCCCTCCACTTT. Amino acid sequence: CASSRRNSPLHF.

The V and J genes are TRBV15 and TRBJ2-5; 7 positions match TRBD1. CDR1 is LNHNV, CDR2 YYDKDF, per germline (reference sequence). V shed 4 bases, J shed 2 bases, and the junction held 7 bases outside the gene matches. The CDR3 runs 15 residues. In DNA form, the CDR3 reads TGTGCCACCAGCAATCTCGGACAGGTACAAGAGACCCAGTACTTC. The encoded protein is CATSNLGQVQETQYF.

The CDR3 nucleotides are TGTGCCAGCTCACCATATAGGTACAATGAGCAGTTCTTC. Translating it yields CASSPYRYNEQFF. The chain links TRBV18 to TRBJ2-1; D gene unclear. CDR1 KGHSH and CDR2 LQKENI come from the germline V gene. The germline V and J ends were trimmed by 2 bases and 4 bases, with 6 bases remaining between them. The CDR3 length is 13 residues.

The CDR3 DNA sequence: TGTGCCAGCAGCCAAATTGTCACAACACCCCTCCACTTT. Amino acids: CASSQIVTTPLHF. This rearrangement joins TRBV3-1 (or the pseudogene TRBV3-2) to TRBJ1-6; D uncertain. CDR1 is LGHDT and CDR2 is YNNKEL in the germline V gene (reference sequence). This CDR3 spans 13 amino acids. Trimming took 2 bases from V and 11 from J, leaving 10 bases between them.

CDR3 in amino acids: CAIQRQPNTGELFF. Here the CDR3 DNA reads TGTGCCATCCAAAGACAGCCAAACACCGGGGAGCTGTTTTTT. The chain links TRBV10-3 to TRBJ2-2; possible D gene TRBD1, 5 bases. Germline V gene sequence: CDR1 ENHRY, CDR2 SYGVKD. The CDR3 contains 14 residues. The V end lost 8 bases, the J end lost 2 bases, and 12 bases lay between the germline ends.

This chain links TRBV9 with TRBJ2-1, with 9 positions matching TRBD2. J lost 3 bases, V lost 6 bases, and 7 bases had no gene match. Looked up from germline, CDR1 is SGDLS and CDR2 is YYNGEE. The CDR3 has 15 residues. The CDR3 DNA reads as TGTGCCAGCAACTTAGCGGGAGCGAGCTACAATGAGCAGTTCTTC. Its translation is CASNLAGASYNEQFF.

The chain joins TRBV5-8 to TRBJ2-3; 7 bases line up with TRBD2. The germline CDR1 and CDR2 sequences are SGHTS and YDEGEE. V trimming: 3 bases; J trimming: 4 bases; junction bases outside the gene matches: 11. This CDR3 is 16 amino acids long. The CDR3 DNA sequence: TGTGCCAGCAGCTCCCTAGCGGCGGGCGCCGCAGATACGCAGTATTTT. Translating gives CASSSLAAGAADTQYF.

This rearrangement joins TRBV29-1 to TRBJ1-2, with D unresolved. CDR1 and CDR2 from the germline V gene are SQVTM and ANQGSEA. Trimming shortened V by 4 bases and J by 8 bases, and 8 bases separated the two germline ends. The CDR3 is 10 residues long. CDR3 residues: CSVGDRGYTF. In DNA, the CDR3 is TGCAGCGTTGGGGATCGGGGCTACACCTTC. Supplemented by reference TRBV29-1 and TRBJ1-2, the full variable domain reads SAVISQKPSRDICQRGTSLTIQCQVDSQVTMMFWYRQQPGQSLTLIATANQGSEATYESGFVIDKFPISRPNLTFSTLTVSNMSPEDSSIYLCSVGDRGYTFGSGTRLTVV.

The V call is TRBV4-1, the J call TRBJ2-2; either TRBD1 or TRBD2 may supply D (6 bases each). The CDR3 is made up of 16 amino acids. Between the trimmed V and J ends, which lost 0 bases and 7 bases, there was a span of 15 bases. The germline gives CDR1 MGHRA, CDR2 YSYEKL. The CDR3 region is CASSQEHRGGGGELFF. In nucleotides, the CDR3 is TGCGCCAGCAGCCAAGAGCACAGAGGGGGAGGCGGGGAGCTGTTTTTT.

The chain carries TRBV7-8 and TRBJ1-1; D is unresolved. The V and J ends lost 4 bases and 2 bases respectively, with 8 bases between them. The CDR3 consists of 13 residues. Germline V CDR1 and CDR2: SGHVS, FQNEAQ. CDR3 sequence (DNA): TGTGCCAGCAGCTCCGACGTAAACACTGAAGCTTTCTTT. Protein product: CASSSDVNTEAFF.

The V call is TRBV7-9, the J call TRBJ2-2; TRBD1 agrees at 7 bases. This CDR3 contains 15 residues. The J segment lost 5 bases and the V segment lost 3 bases, leaving 6 bases of the junction unmatched. CDR1 SEHNR and CDR2 FQNEAQ come from the germline V gene (reference sequence). The CDR3 is CASSFPGGTTGELFF. The CDR3 nucleotides are TGTGCCAGCAGCTTCCCAGGGGGAACAACCGGGGAGCTGTTTTTT.

This clone was detected only a few times. The chain is built from TRBV11-1 and TRBJ2-2, with 12 bases fitting TRBD2. This CDR3 spans 15 amino acids. V was clipped by 4 bases and J by 5 bases; unmatched bases: 2. In germline, CDR1 is SGHAT, CDR2 FQDESV (reference sequence). For the CDR3, the DNA is TGTGCCAGCAGCTGGGGGACTAGCGGGACCGGGGAGCTGTTTTTT. Translated, it gives CASSWGTSGTGELFF. Combining the CDR3 with reference TRBV11-1 and TRBJ2-2 gives the whole variable domain EAEVAQSPRYKITEKSQAVAFWCDPISGHATLYWYRQILGQGPELLVQFQDESVVDDSQLPKDRFSAERLKGVDSTLKIQPAELGDSAMYLCASSWGTSGTGELFFGEGSRLTVL.

In this sample, this clone turned up once. The genes are TRBV7-3 and TRBJ1-2, with D possibly matching TRBD1 (5 bases). CDR1 and CDR2 from the germline V gene are SGHTA and FQGTGA. Trimming took off 2 bases at V and 8 bases at J, with 12 bases between the two ends. The CDR3 has 13 amino acids. CDR3 loop: CASSLLGAEGYTF. As DNA, the CDR3 is TGTGCCAGCAGCTTACTAGGGGCGGAAGGCTACACCTTC.

Here the CDR3 reads CSVWTGEGYTF. CDR3 bases: TGCAGCGTTTGGACAGGGGAGGGCTACACCTTC. The chain has TRBV29-1 and TRBJ1-2; 9 bases are a match to TRBD1. V was pared by 5 bases and J by 8 bases, with 3 bases of the junction left unmatched. This CDR3 region has 11 residues. The germline CDR1 and CDR2 sequences are SQVTM and ANQGSEA. The full variable domain, its missing parts supplied by reference TRBV29-1 and TRBJ1-2, is SAVISQKPSRDICQRGTSLTIQCQVDSQVTMMFWYRQQPGQSLTLIATANQGSEATYESGFVIDKFPISRPNLTFSTLTVSNMSPEDSSIYLCSVWTGEGYTFGSGTRLTVV.

The chain recombines TRBV30 with TRBJ1-2; D remains ambiguous. The CDR3 has 12 amino acids. Deletions cut 0 bases from V and 8 bases from J, with 10 bases between. Looked up from germline, CDR1 is GTSNPN and CDR2 is SVGIG (reference sequence). The DNA for the CDR3 is TGTGCCTGGAGTGTACTGGACCTGGGCTACACCTTC. Protein sequence: CAWSVLDLGYTF.

This rearrangement joins TRBV7-2 to TRBJ1-3, with D possibly TRBD1 on 5 matching bases. The CDR3 is 16 amino acids. Germline CDR1 is SGHTA and CDR2 is FQGNSA. Trimming took 5 bases from V and 0 from J, leaving 14 bases between them. CDR3 in amino acids: CASSITGLSSGNTIYF. The CDR3 DNA sequence: TGTGCCAGCAGCATTACGGGACTTTCCTCTGGAAACACCATATATTTT.

The rearrangement uses TRBV10-2 and TRBJ2-4, with 8 bases fitting TRBD1. There are 13 residues in the CDR3. Germline V CDR1 and CDR2: WSHSY, SAAADI. V lost 6 bases and J lost 7; bases outside the gene matches: 5. The CDR3 DNA reads TGCGCCAGCAGACAGGGGGATTTGAACATTCAGTACTTC. It translates to CASRQGDLNIQYF.

This chain connects TRBV3-1 (or the pseudogene TRBV3-2) to TRBJ2-3; D is tentatively TRBD1 or TRBD2 (6 bases each). Between the trimmed V and J ends, which lost 2 bases and 3 bases, there was a span of 15 bases. The CDR3 sequence is 16 residues long. Germline CDR1 is LGHDT and CDR2 is YNNKEL (reference sequence). CDR3 DNA: TGTGCCAGCAGCCAACAAGGGGGGAGTCGGACAGATACGCAGTATTTT. Translation gives CASSQQGGSRTDTQYF.

This chain links TRBV5-1 with TRBJ1-2; the D is unclear. Germline V gene lookup returns CDR1 SGHRS and CDR2 YFSETQ. Trimming cost V 0 bases and J 2 bases, with 8 bases left between them. This CDR3 is 14 amino acids long. The CDR3, as DNA: TGCGCCAGCAGCTTGGAGGAACCCAACTATGGCTACACCTTC. This codes for CASSLEEPNYGYTF.

The CDR3 DNA reads as TGTGCCAGCAGCCCGTCGGGGGGGGGCACTGAAGCTTTCTTT. Residues: CASSPSGGGTEAFF. The chain is built from TRBV11-3 and TRBJ1-1; TRBD1 is a possible D gene (5 bases). This CDR3 comprises 14 residues. In germline, CDR1 is SGHNT, CDR2 YENEEA. The V gene lost 5 bases and the J gene lost 4 bases, with 14 bases spanning the gap.

This clone was detected once. The chain combines TRBV19 with TRBJ2-4; D gene ambiguous. The V gene lost 0 bases and the J gene lost 8 bases, with 2 bases spanning the gap. CDR1 is LNHDA and CDR2 is SQIVND in the germline V gene (reference sequence). The CDR3 loop spans 11 amino acids. DNA of the CDR3: TGTGCCAGTAGTATAGAACACATTCAGTACTTC. The encoded protein is CASSIEHIQYF. Filled out from reference TRBV19 and TRBJ2-4, the complete variable domain reads DGGITQSPKYLFRKEGQNVTLSCEQNLNHDAMYWYRQDPGQGLRLIYYSQIVNDFQKGDIAEGYSVSREKKESFPLTVTSAQKNPTAFYLCASSIEHIQYFGAGTRLSVL.

The V call is TRBV24-1, the J call TRBJ2-1; tentatively, D is TRBD2 (6 bases). The CDR3 length is 11 residues. Germline assignment: CDR1 KGHDR and CDR2 SFDVKD. Trimming left V 7 bases short and J 7 bases short, with 7 bases between. CDR3 sequence (DNA): TGTGCCACCAGCCGGGGGAATGAGCAGTTCTTC. Its translation is CATSRGNEQFF.

V usage is TRBV15 and J usage is TRBJ2-5; 7 nucleotides match TRBD1. The CDR3 covers 13 residues. CDR1 and CDR2 (germline): LNHNV, YYDKDF (reference sequence). Trimming removed 5 bases from V and 5 bases from J; junction bases left unmatched: 5. This CDR3 reads CATSFEGAETQYF. For the CDR3, the DNA is TGTGCCACCAGCTTCGAGGGGGCCGAGACCCAGTACTTC.

This clone was observed a handful of times. The V gene is TRBV19, the J gene TRBJ1-6; unclear D gene. V was clipped by 6 bases and J by 7 bases, with 19 bases between them. Germline-derived CDR1 and CDR2 are LNHDA and SQIVND (reference sequence). The CDR3 runs 16 residues. The CDR3 loop reads CASSPKEGFLNSPLHF. CDR3 nucleotides: TGTGCCAGTAGCCCGAAGGAAGGATTCCTGAATTCACCCCTCCACTTT.

The chain carries TRBV20-1 and TRBJ2-5; D call uncertain. The CDR3 is 13 amino acids. The germline V and J ends were trimmed by 3 bases and 5 bases, with 13 bases remaining between them. Germline V gene data show CDR1 as DFQATT and CDR2 as SNEGSKA (reference sequence). Here the CDR3 reads CSASSSNAETQYF. The DNA of the CDR3 is TGCAGTGCTAGTTCTTCCAACGCGGAGACCCAGTACTTC.

The chain carries TRBV7-3 and TRBJ2-2; TRBD2 might be the D (6 bases). Germline-derived CDR1 and CDR2 are SGHTA and FQGTGA. The V end lost 5 bases, the J end lost 4 bases, and 11 bases lay between the germline ends. This CDR3 spans 14 amino acids. In DNA, the CDR3 is TGTGCCAGCAGCCGGACGGGAGCCACCGGGGAGCTGTTTTTT. As protein: CASSRTGATGELFF.

Worth noting for this clone: An end of the junction differs from the germline gene, which may be a read error. The same CDR3 can be traced to other DNA sequences in this sample. This chain uses TRBV29-1 with TRBJ1-1; 7 nucleotides match TRBD1. CDR3 length: 16 residues. In germline, CDR1 is SQVTM, CDR2 ANQGSEA. The CDR3 region is CSVVSRQGLMNTEAFF. The CDR3 nucleotides read TGCAGCGTTGTTTCCCGACAGGGCTTAATGAACACTGAAGCCTTCTTT.

The V and J genes are TRBV4-3 and TRBJ2-1; TRBD2 matches at 7 bases. The trim removed 4 bases at V and 5 bases at J, leaving 5 bases unmatched. The CDR3 sequence is 14 residues long. The germline gives CDR1 LGHNA, CDR2 YSLEER. This CDR3 reads CASSPGLVDNEQFF. CDR3 coding DNA: TGCGCCAGCAGCCCAGGACTAGTAGACAATGAGCAGTTCTTC.

This clone was seen a handful of times. The chain is built from TRBV5-1 and TRBJ1-5; D not certain. Germline-derived CDR1 and CDR2 are SGHRS and YFSETQ. This CDR3 spans 14 amino acids. Trimming took off 0 bases at V and 3 bases at J, with 7 bases between the two ends. CDR3 loop: CASSLGDPNQPQHF. CDR3 nucleotide sequence: TGCGCCAGCAGCTTGGGGGATCCCAATCAGCCCCAGCATTTT.

The chain couples TRBV28 to TRBJ1-1; D might be TRBD1 (5 bases). V lost 5 bases and J lost 6, with 16 bases in between. Germline CDR1 reads MDHEN; CDR2 reads SYDVKM. The CDR3 sequence is 14 residues long. CDR3 in amino acids: CASSTSGGTPEAFF. The CDR3 DNA reads as TGTGCCAGCAGTACAAGTGGAGGGACCCCTGAAGCTTTCTTT.